The TCR gamma chain under discussion was sequenced for a study of Vδ1+ human thymocytes. The sample holds a few counts of this clone. The antigen remains unidentified. The template was reverse-transcribed extracted RNA. CDR3 amplicons came from multiplex PCR with pooled V-gene forward and constant-region reverse primers. TCRdb redid the clone calls on the multiplex PCR reads with CATT. This sample carries about 36,000 gamma-chain clones, around 20% of them seen once, and the ten largest clones take under 2%. The sorted cells were CD3+ Vdelta1+ Vdelta2- thymocytes from alphabeta-depleted thymus. Between 98% and 99.6% of sorted thymocytes were Vdelta1+. The CDR3 loop spans 13 amino acids. In germline, CDR1 is VTNTFY, CDR2 YDVSTARD (reference sequence). The V gene end was trimmed by 1 base and the J gene end by 8 bases; junction bases not matched to a gene: 8. Study results and limitations: Thymic TRG and TRD repertoires appeared highly polyclonal, with Gaussian CDR3 length distributions.

V usage is TRGV3 and J usage is TRGJ1 or TRGJ2. The sample was Vdelta1+ gamma-delta thymocytes from the thymus. Subset meaning: FACS-sorted CD3+ TCRalphabeta- TCRVdelta1+ TCRVdelta2- thymocytes. The sequence came from a girl under three years old who had congenital heart surgery. The CDR3, as DNA: TGTGCCACCTGGGACAGAGCGTCGCATAAGAAACTCTTT. Residues: CATWDRASHKKLF.